The rows below give T cell receptor beta chains drawn from one sample of a study of identical twins. Each CDR3 protein is one row after TCRdb ran MiXCR on the 5' RACE reads. The table records some 1,700,000 distinct CDR3 sequences, about 31% of them present only once. Material for sequencing was cord blood. These receptors originate from a newborn girl in good health. Both conserved end residues are part of each CDR3. D genes are given only for firm matches. Clone size is shown for a subset of rows, as once, few, many or a class of expanded clone.

J gene	clone size	D gene	V gene	CDR3 protein	CDR3 DNA
TRBJ2-3	few	-	TRBV7-2	CASSPEMGADTQYF	TGTGCCAGCAGCCCTGAAATGGGCGCAGATACGCAGTATTTT
TRBJ1-6	few	TRBD1	TRBV3-1	CASSSFGTGDNSPLHF	TGTGCCAGCAGCTCATTTGGGACAGGGGACAATTCACCCCTCCACTTT
TRBJ2-7	few	-	TRBV5-1	CASSLFAQNYEQYF	TGCGCCAGCAGCTTGTTTGCCCAGAACTACGAGCAGTACTTC
TRBJ1-1	-	-	TRBV5-1	CASSLTGKANTEAFF	TGCGCCAGCAGCCTTACAGGGAAAGCCAACACTGAAGCTTTCTTT
TRBJ2-3	-	TRBD2	TRBV10-3	CAIKVVAGTDTQYF	TGTGCCATCAAGGTAGTAGCGGGAACAGATACGCAGTATTTT
TRBJ2-1	few	TRBD2	TRBV12-3/TRBV12-4	CASSPALAGQYNEQFF	TGTGCCAGCAGTCCCGCACTAGCGGGGCAATACAATGAGCAGTTCTTC
TRBJ2-7	-	TRBD1	TRBV5-1	CASRPSTGAIGEQYF	TGCGCCAGCAGACCCTCGACAGGGGCAATAGGCGAGCAGTACTTC
TRBJ2-7	-	TRBD2	TRBV27	CASRVAGGSEQYF	TGTGCCAGCAGGGTAGCGGGAGGGTCCGAGCAGTACTTC
TRBJ2-5	few	-	TRBV2	CASREAQETQYF	TGTGCCAGCAGGGAAGCCCAAGAGACCCAGTACTTC
TRBJ1-5	-	-	TRBV7-9	CASSYTNQPQHF	TGTGCCAGCAGCTACACCAATCAGCCCCAGCATTTT
TRBJ2-3	-	-	TRBV2	CASSGWFHRTDTQYF	TGTGCCAGCAGTGGATGGTTTCATCGCACAGATACGCAGTATTTT
TRBJ1-1	-	-	TRBV6-1	CASSPTRTVTLNTEAFF	TGTGCCAGCAGCCCCACCCGGACAGTCACTTTGAACACTGAAGCTTTCTTT
TRBJ1-1	few	-	TRBV10-3	CAVSESVGNRRRTLNTEAFF	TGTGCCGTCAGTGAGAGCGTTGGGAACAGGAGGCGGACACTGAACACTGAAGCTTTCTTT
TRBJ1-2	-	-	TRBV7-9	CASGLARGDYGYTF	TGTGCCAGCGGCTTAGCGCGTGGGGACTATGGCTACACCTTC
TRBJ2-3	many	-	TRBV6-2/TRBV6-3	CASTNTDTQYF	TGTGCCAGCACCAACACAGATACGCAGTATTTT
TRBJ2-2	-	TRBD2	TRBV4-1	CASSQRRLAATGGELFF	TGCGCCAGCAGCCAACGACGACTAGCGGCTACCGGGGGGGAGCTGTTTTTT
TRBJ2-3	many	-	TRBV11-2	CASSFDRPTDTQYF	TGTGCCAGCAGCTTCGACAGGCCCACAGATACGCAGTATTTT
TRBJ1-5	-	TRBD1	TRBV10-3	CAISESWGGQGNNQPQHF	TGTGCCATCAGTGAGTCCTGGGGAGGACAGGGGAACAATCAGCCCCAGCATTTT
TRBJ2-6	-	-	TRBV3-1	CASSQLPGANVLTF	TGTGCCAGCAGCCAATTACCTGGGGCCAACGTCCTGACTTTC
TRBJ2-3	-	TRBD2	TRBV4-2	CASSQGGGSPDTQYF	TGTGCCAGCAGCCAAGGCGGGGGTTCCCCAGATACGCAGTATTTT
TRBJ2-3	-	TRBD2	TRBV10-2	CASSNPAGRTDTQYF	TGCGCCAGCAGTAACCCAGCGGGACGCACAGATACGCAGTATTTT
TRBJ1-5	few	-	TRBV12-3/TRBV12-4	CASSFRLHSNQPQHF	TGTGCCAGCAGTTTCAGGTTACATAGCAATCAGCCCCAGCATTTT
TRBJ2-5	-	-	TRBV27	CASREGLPTQETQYF	TGTGCCAGCAGGGAGGGACTCCCAACTCAAGAGACCCAGTACTTC
TRBJ1-6	-	-	TRBV25-1	CASSWEGVRSPLHF	TGTGCCAGCAGTTGGGAGGGAGTTAGATCACCCCTCCACTTT
TRBJ1-1	once	-	TRBV9	CASSVAIGTEAFF	TGTGCCAGCAGCGTAGCTATCGGCACTGAAGCTTTCTTT
TRBJ1-5	-	-	TRBV27	CASSLRPSTVYSNQPQHF	TGTGCCAGCAGTTTACGTCCTTCCACAGTTTATAGCAATCAGCCCCAGCATTTT
TRBJ2-1	-	-	TRBV11-2	CASSLGGVGMYEQFF	TGTGCCAGCAGCTTAGGTGGGGTGGGAATGTATGAGCAGTTCTTC
TRBJ2-3	few	TRBD2	TRBV20-1	CSALIGGGEGDTQYF	TGCAGTGCCCTTATTGGTGGAGGGGAGGGAGATACGCAGTATTTT
TRBJ2-3	few	-	TRBV3-1	CASSPRAPRSTDTQYF	TGTGCCAGCAGCCCCCGGGCGCCGCGCAGCACAGATACGCAGTATTTT
TRBJ1-2	few	-	TRBV20-1	CSGHPYGYTF	TGCAGCGGCCACCCCTATGGCTACACCTTC
TRBJ1-5	-	TRBD1	TRBV20-1	CSARVGTARDQPQHF	TGCAGTGCTAGAGTGGGGACAGCCAGAGATCAGCCCCAGCATTTT
TRBJ2-1	-	TRBD2	TRBV6-6	CASSYPAGAYNGQFF	TGTGCCAGCAGTTATCCAGCGGGAGCCTACAATGGGCAGTTCTTC
TRBJ2-3	few	TRBD2	TRBV12-3/TRBV12-4	CASSFSAGGADTQYF	TGTGCCAGCAGTTTCTCAGCGGGAGGGGCCGATACGCAGTATTTT
TRBJ2-5	-	-	TRBV9	CASSSTIVETQYF	TGTGCCAGCAGCTCGACAATCGTAGAGACCCAGTACTTC
TRBJ2-7	-	-	TRBV11-2	CASSPLRQSLYNEQYF	TGTGCCAGCAGCCCCCTCCGACAGTCGCTCTACAATGAGCAGTACTTC
TRBJ2-5	-	-	TRBV29-1	CSVVLGGEQYF	TGCAGCGTTGTTCTTGGAGGGGAGCAGTACTTC
TRBJ2-5	once	TRBD2	TRBV28	CASSSGTSPYGQYF	TGTGCCAGCAGCTCCGGGACTAGTCCCTACGGGCAGTACTTC
TRBJ2-3	-	-	TRBV27	CASSVIRGDTQYF	TGTGCCAGCAGTGTAATTAGGGGAGATACGCAGTATTTT
TRBJ2-7	few	TRBD1	TRBV27	CASSPHGTVSYEQYF	TGTGCCAGCAGCCCGCATGGGACAGTCTCCTACGAGCAGTACTTC